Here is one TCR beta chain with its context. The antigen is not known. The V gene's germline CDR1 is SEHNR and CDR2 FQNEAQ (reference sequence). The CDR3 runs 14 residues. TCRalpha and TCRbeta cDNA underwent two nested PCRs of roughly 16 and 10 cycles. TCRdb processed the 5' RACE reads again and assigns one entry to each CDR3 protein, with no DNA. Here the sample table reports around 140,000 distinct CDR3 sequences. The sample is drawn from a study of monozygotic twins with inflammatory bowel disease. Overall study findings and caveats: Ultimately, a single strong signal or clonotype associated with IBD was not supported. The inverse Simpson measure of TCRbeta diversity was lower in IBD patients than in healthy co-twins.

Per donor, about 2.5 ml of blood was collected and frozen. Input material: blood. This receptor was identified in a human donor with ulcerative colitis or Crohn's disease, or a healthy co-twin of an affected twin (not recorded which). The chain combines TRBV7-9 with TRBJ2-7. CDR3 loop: CASSLAQATYEQYF.